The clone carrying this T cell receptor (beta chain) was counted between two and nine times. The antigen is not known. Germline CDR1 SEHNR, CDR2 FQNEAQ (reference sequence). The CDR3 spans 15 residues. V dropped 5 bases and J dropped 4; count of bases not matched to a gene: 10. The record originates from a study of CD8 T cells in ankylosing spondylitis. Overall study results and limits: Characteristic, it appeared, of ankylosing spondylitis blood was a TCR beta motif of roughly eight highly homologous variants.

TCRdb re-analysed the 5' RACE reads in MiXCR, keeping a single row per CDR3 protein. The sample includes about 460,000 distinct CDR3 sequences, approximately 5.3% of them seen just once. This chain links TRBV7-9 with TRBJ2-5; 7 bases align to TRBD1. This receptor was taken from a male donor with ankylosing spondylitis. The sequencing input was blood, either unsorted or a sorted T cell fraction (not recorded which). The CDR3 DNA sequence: TGTGCCAGCAGCCCGTACTTGGGACAGAGAGAGACCCAGTACTTC. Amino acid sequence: CASSPYLGQRETQYF.